Below, 2 T cell receptor beta chains from the same sample are listed, as sequenced in a study of regulatory T cells in long-lasting Graves disease. Arm-PCR of CDR3 regions with iRepertoire HTBI primers generated TCR beta libraries. One entry per CDR3 protein, called by TCRdb with MiXCR from the multiplex PCR reads. Of about 420,000 distinct CDR3 sequences detected, around 17% appear once; the ten largest clones hold approximately 22%. Time point: newly diagnosed GD, antithyroid drugs for less than 3 months. Isolated PBMC RNA provided the starting material for the TCR library. A further study also used this sample, focusing on T cells in Graves' hyperthyroidism and ophthalmopathy.

Sequencing was performed on peripheral blood mononuclear cells (PBMCs), taken at new diagnosis, from a patient treated with antithyroid drugs. These TCRs come from a woman aged 18-29 years with Graves disease.

The chain joins TRBV20-1 to TRBJ2-2; D call uncertain. The CDR3 totals 16 residues. Trimming shortened V by 1 base and J by 2 bases, and 14 bases separated the two germline ends. Germline-derived CDR1 and CDR2 are DFQATT and SNEGSKA (reference sequence). CDR3 amino acids: CSARVKGFGNTGELFF. CDR3 sequence (DNA): TGCAGTGCTAGAGTGAAGGGTTTCGGAAACACCGGGGAGCTGTTTTTT.

This clonotype was detected only a few times. For the CDR3, the DNA is TGTGCCAGCAGCTTACGGGTGACTGGAAACACCATATATTTT. Amino acids: CASSLRVTGNTIYF. The genes are TRBV11-2 and TRBJ1-3, with D unresolved. Germline-derived CDR1 and CDR2 are SGHAT and FQNNGV. V gave up 2 bases and J gave up 2 bases, with 7 bases separating them. This CDR3 has 14 amino acids.